A selection of T cell receptor beta chains follows, all from one sample in a study of identical twins. Each CDR3 protein is one row after TCRdb ran MiXCR on the 5' RACE reads. Here the sample spans 250,000 to 300,000 distinct CDR3 sequences, 8.5% to 9.5% being singletons. These sequences were also reported in another study, on yellow fever vaccine responses in identical twins.

The sample taken for sequencing was CD8+ T cells sorted from blood. These receptors were collected from a woman between 18 and 30 years old in good health. The CDR3 runs from the conserved cysteine through the conserved F or W. Each record gives: CDR3 protein, CDR3 DNA, J gene, clone size, D gene, V gene. The D gene is left open where the match is weak. Where a row states a size, it is once, few, many or the class of an expanded clone; other rows omit it.

CDR3: CASSPRERRAFNEQFF
DNA: TGTGCCAGCAGCCCAAGAGAACGGAGGGCCTTTAATGAGCAGTTCTTC
J: TRBJ2-1
size: -
D: -
V: TRBV7-9

CDR3: CAWDTGTSFGHTGELFF
DNA: TGTGCCTGGGACACCGGGACTTCCTTCGGCCACACCGGGGAGCTGTTTTTT
J: TRBJ2-2
size: -
D: -
V: TRBV30

CDR3: CASSLGVGYEQFF
DNA: TGTGCCAGCAGCTTAGGTGTTGGCTATGAGCAGTTCTTC
J: TRBJ2-1
size: few
D: -
V: TRBV7-2

CDR3: CASSSLQGSDTQYF
DNA: TGTGCCAGCAGCTCGCTCCAGGGCTCAGATACGCAGTATTTT
J: TRBJ2-3
size: -
D: -
V: TRBV7-6

CDR3: CASNLEGTDTQYF
DNA: TGCGCCAGCAATTTGGAAGGTACAGATACGCAGTATTTT
J: TRBJ2-3
size: few
D: -
V: TRBV5-1

CDR3: CASTGGYNEQFF
DNA: TGTGCTAGCACAGGGGGCTACAATGAGCAGTTCTTC
J: TRBJ2-1
size: few
D: TRBD1
V: TRBV12-5

CDR3: CASSLSGLNTEAFF
DNA: TGTGCCAGCAGTTTATCAGGGCTGAACACTGAAGCTTTCTTT
J: TRBJ1-1
size: many
D: -
V: TRBV27

CDR3: CASSSYPGETQYF
DNA: TGTGCCAGCAGTTCGTACCCCGGGGAGACCCAGTACTTC
J: TRBJ2-5
size: few
D: -
V: TRBV28

CDR3: CASSFAVDSYNEQFF
DNA: TGTGCCAGCAGTTTCGCCGTGGATTCCTACAATGAGCAGTTCTTC
J: TRBJ2-1
size: many
D: -
V: TRBV12-3/TRBV12-4

CDR3: CSVEGEPDTQYF
DNA: TGCAGCGTTGAAGGAGAGCCCGATACGCAGTATTTT
J: TRBJ2-3
size: many
D: -
V: TRBV29-1

CDR3: CASSATEGGEKLFF
DNA: TGTGCCAGCAGCGCGACAGAGGGGGGGGAAAAACTGTTTTTT
J: TRBJ1-4
size: many
D: -
V: TRBV7-9

CDR3: CASSSGGRVDTQYF
DNA: TGTGCCAGCAGCTCGGGGGGCCGGGTAGATACGCAGTATTTT
J: TRBJ2-3
size: few
D: -
V: TRBV27

CDR3: CASSRTVAYNEQFF
DNA: TGTGCCAGCAGCAGAACTGTTGCCTACAATGAGCAGTTCTTC
J: TRBJ2-1
size: few
D: -
V: TRBV9

CDR3: CASSFRLTDTQYF
DNA: TGTGCCAGCAGTTTTCGACTTACAGATACGCAGTATTTT
J: TRBJ2-3
size: many
D: -
V: TRBV28